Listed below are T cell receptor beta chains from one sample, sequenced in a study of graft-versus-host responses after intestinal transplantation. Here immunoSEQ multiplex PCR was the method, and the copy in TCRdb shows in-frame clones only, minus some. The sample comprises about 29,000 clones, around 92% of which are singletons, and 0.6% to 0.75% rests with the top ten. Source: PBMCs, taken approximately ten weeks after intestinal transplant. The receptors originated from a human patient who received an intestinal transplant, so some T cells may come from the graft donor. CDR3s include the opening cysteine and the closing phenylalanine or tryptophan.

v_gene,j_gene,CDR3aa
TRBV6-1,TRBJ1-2,CASSEWTGGEGPYGYTF
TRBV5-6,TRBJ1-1,CASSLEQGFPEAFF
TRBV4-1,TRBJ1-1,CASSPAHKTGLNTEAFF
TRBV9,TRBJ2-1,CASSVGLAIEQFF
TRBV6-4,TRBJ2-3,CASSGGGDADTQYF
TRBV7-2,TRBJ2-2,CASSLGMGQVNTGELFF
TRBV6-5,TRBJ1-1,CASSADWNTEAFF
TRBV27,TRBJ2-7,CASSQQGGGGEQYF
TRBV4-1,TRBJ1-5,CASSQGDRTGAQHF
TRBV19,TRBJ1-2,CASSIYHKSSGYTF
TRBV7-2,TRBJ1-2,CASSFIGRAKLDYGYTF
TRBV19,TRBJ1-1,CASSMGFMNTEAFF
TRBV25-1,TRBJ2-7,CASTPPGQEDYEQYF
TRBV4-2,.,CASSQAGQGRNEQYF
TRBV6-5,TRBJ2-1,CASSYVDSYNEQFF
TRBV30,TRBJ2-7,CAWGGWTYEQYF
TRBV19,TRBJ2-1,CASSDSLSYNEQFF
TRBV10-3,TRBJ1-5,CAISESSSGNQPQHF
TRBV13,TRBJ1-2,CASSTQLDGQGNAYGYTF
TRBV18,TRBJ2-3,CASSPLQRGTTDTQYF
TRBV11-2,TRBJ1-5,CASSLGQGGQPQHF
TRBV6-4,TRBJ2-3,CASSEAGDHTDTQYF
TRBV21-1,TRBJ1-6,CASSKPRTQNSPLHF
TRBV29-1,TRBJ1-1,CSVDDRANTEAFF
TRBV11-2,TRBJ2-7,CASSLEGETARDRVSYEQYF
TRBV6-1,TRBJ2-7,CASSVLGSSYEQYF
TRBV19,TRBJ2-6,CASSPWGIGANVLTF
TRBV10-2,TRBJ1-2,CASSESVYRRTNYGYTF
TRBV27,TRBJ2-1,CASSSPGLAGYNEQFF
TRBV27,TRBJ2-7,CASSFRGAVEVYEQYF
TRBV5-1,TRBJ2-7,CASSFGQGLTYEQYF
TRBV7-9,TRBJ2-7,CATNDRGLTYEQYF
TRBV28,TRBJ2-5,CASSSLGQGPTRQYF
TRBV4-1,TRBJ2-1,CASSHLAGPGWDEQFF
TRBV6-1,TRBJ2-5,CASSATTSGGPQETQYF
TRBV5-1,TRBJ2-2,CASSLMIITGELFF
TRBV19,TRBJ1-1,CASTWGEVTEAFF
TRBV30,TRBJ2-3,CAWLQAGTTDTQYF
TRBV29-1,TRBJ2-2,CSGRGATGELFF
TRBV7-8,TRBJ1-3,CASSLGTFSGNTIYF
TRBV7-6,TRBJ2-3,CASSFSDTQYF
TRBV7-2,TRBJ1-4,CASSLFSGVAEKLFF
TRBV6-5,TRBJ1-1,CASSQTGVGAFF
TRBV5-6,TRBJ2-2,CASSLLYGSENTGELFF
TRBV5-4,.,CASSWGPGLLYEQYF
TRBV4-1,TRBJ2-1,CASSHKQSSYNEQFF
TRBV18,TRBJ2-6,CASSSRGDSRTLTF
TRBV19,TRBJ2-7,CASSIGYGFFSYEQYF
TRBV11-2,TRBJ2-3,CASSSIASRLITDTQYF
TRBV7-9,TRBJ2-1,CASSFSSEQFF
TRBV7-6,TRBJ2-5,CASSFHLTSLQETQYF
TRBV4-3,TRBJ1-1,CASSQDPRQGGTEAFF
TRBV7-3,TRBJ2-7,CASSPTGTTYEQYF
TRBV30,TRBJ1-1,CAWSFGPNTEAFF